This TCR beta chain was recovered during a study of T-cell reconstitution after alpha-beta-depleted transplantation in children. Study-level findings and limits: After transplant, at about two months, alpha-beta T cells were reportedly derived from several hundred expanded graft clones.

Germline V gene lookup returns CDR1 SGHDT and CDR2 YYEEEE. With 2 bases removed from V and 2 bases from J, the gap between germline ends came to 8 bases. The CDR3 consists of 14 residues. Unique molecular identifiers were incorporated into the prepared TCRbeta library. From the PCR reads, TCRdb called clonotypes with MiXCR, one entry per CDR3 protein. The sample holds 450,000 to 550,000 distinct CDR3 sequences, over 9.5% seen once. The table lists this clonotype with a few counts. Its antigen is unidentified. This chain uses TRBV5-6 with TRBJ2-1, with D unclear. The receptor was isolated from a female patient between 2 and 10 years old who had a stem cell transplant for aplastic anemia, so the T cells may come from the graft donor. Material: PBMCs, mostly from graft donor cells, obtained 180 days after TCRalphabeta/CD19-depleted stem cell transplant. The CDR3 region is CASSFEEPYNEQFF. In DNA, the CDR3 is TGTGCCAGCAGCTTTGAGGAGCCCTACAATGAGCAGTTCTTC.